The clone carrying this T cell receptor (beta chain) was recorded a few times. Sequencing was performed with immunoSEQ multiplex PCR; in TCRdb, only in-frame clones are kept and a portion is missing. The sample has about 480,000 clones, less than 85% seen once. The sample belongs to a study of shared clonotypes between healthy human individuals. Across the whole study: Those who served as donors were two women and a few men between the ages of 18 and 49.

The donor cohort consisted entirely of Caucasian adults residing in Nashville, Tennessee. The V end lost 1 base, the J end lost 2 bases, and 4 bases lay between the germline ends. The CDR3 has 13 residues. The germline V gene has CDR1 MDHEN and CDR2 SYDVKM. This receptor was identified in a woman aged 40 to 50 in good health. Some clones in this sample may be carry-over from other donors' samples. The rearrangement joins TRBV28 to TRBJ2-3; D uncertain. Material for sequencing was PBMCs. CDR3 sequence: CASSLFFTDTQYF. CDR3 coding DNA: TGTGCCAGCAGTTTATTTTTCACAGATACGCAGTATTTT.